Following are 27 T cell receptor beta chains from one sample sequenced in a study of radiation and T cells in renal cell carcinoma. This table comes from immunoSEQ multiplex PCR, and its TCRdb copy is limited to in-frame clones, with some not included. The data contain about 130,000 clones, roughly four fifths of them singletons. Time point given: blood 2 weeks post-SBRT. Documented treatment: 15 Gy SBRT to primary tumor, nephrectomy 4 weeks later. Sequences were derived from blood, sampled from a patient whose treatment included radiotherapy and nephrectomy. Receptor source: a man aged 45 to 65 with renal cell carcinoma.

This clone was detected only a few times. This rearrangement joins TRBV11-3 to TRBJ2-2; D possibly corresponds to TRBD2 (5 bases). Looked up from germline, CDR1 is SGHNT and CDR2 is YENEEA. The CDR3 loop spans 14 amino acids. Trimming removed 4 bases at V and 9 bases at J, with 15 bases between. CDR3: CASSYGGGVRELFF. In nucleotides, the CDR3 is TGTGCCAGCAGCTATGGAGGTGGAGTACGGGAGCTGTTTTTT.

The V and J genes are TRBV28 and TRBJ2-5, with D possibly called TRBD1 or TRBD2 (6 bases each). The germline CDR1 and CDR2 sequences are MDHEN and SYDVKM. CDR3 size: 13 residues. V gave up 3 bases and J gave up 7 bases, with 12 bases separating them. The CDR3 spells CASSFLGGGTQYF. The CDR3 DNA reads as TGTGCCAGCAGTTTCTTAGGAGGGGGGACCCAGTACTTC.

The chain joins TRBV7-9 to TRBJ1-3, with 9 bases that match TRBD1. Trimming removed 7 bases from V and 3 bases from J; junction bases left unmatched: 10. The germline V gene encodes CDR1 SEHNR and CDR2 FQNEAQ (reference sequence). The CDR3 loop spans 16 amino acids. As DNA, the CDR3 is TGTGCCAGCACCAAGACACAGGGGGCGCTTGGAAACACCATATATTTT. Residues: CASTKTQGALGNTIYF.

The V gene is TRBV5-4, the J gene TRBJ2-3; no definite D call. The V gene's germline CDR1 is SGHNT and CDR2 YYREEE (reference sequence). V was trimmed by 0 bases and J by 0 bases, leaving 20 bases between them. CDR3 length: 19 residues. The CDR3 nucleotides are TGTGCCAGCAGCTTGGGGGGTAGCTCCACCCCAACTAGCACAGATACGCAGTATTTT. Its translation: CASSLGGSSTPTSTDTQYF.

V and J are TRBV6-5 and TRBJ2-7; TRBD1 agrees at 10 bases. J was trimmed by 3 bases and V by 1 base; bases with no gene match: 0. Germline values: CDR1 MNHEY, CDR2 SVGAGI. CDR3 length: 14 amino acids. The CDR3 loop reads CASSYWTGGYEQYF. CDR3 nucleotides: TGTGCCAGCAGTTACTGGACAGGGGGCTACGAGCAGTACTTC.

The rearrangement uses TRBV6-5 and TRBJ2-7; TRBD2 matches at 8 bases. The V and J ends lost 6 bases and 2 bases, in that order; junction bases with no gene match: 9. The CDR3 consists of 15 residues. Germline V gives CDR1 MNHEY, CDR2 SVGAGI. CDR3 in amino acids: CASRSGTSFPYEQYF. CDR3 sequence (DNA): TGTGCCAGCAGGTCCGGGACTAGTTTCCCCTACGAGCAGTACTTC.

The chain combines TRBV2 with TRBJ2-1; TRBD1 matches at 7 bases. This CDR3 has 11 residues. J gave up 7 bases and V 6 bases, and 0 bases lay outside the gene matches. Per germline, CDR1 SNHLY and CDR2 FYNNEI. The CDR3 region is CASRQGNEQFF. CDR3 sequence (DNA): TGTGCCAGCAGACAGGGGAATGAGCAGTTCTTC.

The chain links TRBV2 to TRBJ2-1, with 10 bases identical to TRBD2. CDR1 is SNHLY and CDR2 is FYNNEI in the germline V gene. Unmatched junction bases numbered 20, after V lost 6 bases and J lost 0 bases. The CDR3 consists of 21 residues. The CDR3 is CASSRVGLAFHNFPSYNEQFF. The CDR3 coding sequence is TGTGCCAGCAGCCGGGTGGGACTAGCGTTTCACAATTTCCCCTCCTACAATGAGCAGTTCTTC.

The CDR3 loop reads CASSNPRRGETYEAFF. The CDR3 nucleotides read TGTGCCAGTAGTAACCCACGGAGAGGGGAAACCTATGAAGCTTTCTTT. The chain links TRBV19 to TRBJ1-1, with D perhaps TRBD1 (5 bases). V was trimmed by 4 bases and J by 7 bases, leaving 22 bases between them. The CDR3 contains 16 residues. Germline V gives CDR1 LNHDA, CDR2 SQIVND (reference sequence).

Only a few counts were recorded for this clone. This rearrangement joins TRBV7-8 to TRBJ1-2; D is possibly TRBD1 (5 bases). This CDR3 is built from 14 residues. V lost 1 base, J lost 3 bases, and 9 bases lay in between. Per germline, CDR1 SGHVS and CDR2 FQNEAQ. In DNA, the CDR3 is TGTGCCAGCAGCTTAGATTCCAGGGACTATGGCTACACCTTC. Encoded protein: CASSLDSRDYGYTF. The variable domain in full, completed from reference TRBV7-8 and TRBJ1-2, reads GAGVSQSPRYKVAKRGQDVALRCDPISGHVSLFWYQQALGQGPEFLTYFQNEAQLDKSGLPSDRFFAERPEGSVSTLKIQRTQQEDSAVYLCASSLDSRDYGYTFGSGTRLTVV.

The chain combines TRBV19 with TRBJ1-5; TRBD1 agrees at 8 bases. The J segment lost 6 bases and the V segment lost 1 base, leaving 5 bases of the junction unmatched. The CDR3 spans 15 residues. Per germline, CDR1 LNHDA and CDR2 SQIVND (reference sequence). CDR3 loop: CASSIGQGARQPQHF. Written as DNA, the CDR3 is TGTGCCAGTAGTATAGGCCAGGGGGCCCGTCAGCCCCAGCATTTT.

CDR3 region: CASSLVQNTGELFF. The CDR3 DNA follows: TGTGCCAGCAGCTTAGTGCAAAACACCGGGGAGCTGTTTTTT. V and J are TRBV7-9 and TRBJ2-2; no reliable D call. V shed 1 base and J shed 2 bases, with 5 bases lying between them. The CDR3 extends over 14 amino acids. The germline gives CDR1 SEHNR, CDR2 FQNEAQ (reference sequence).

This chain links TRBV7-9 with TRBJ1-1, with a weak D call TRBD1 (6 bases). CDR1 is SEHNR, CDR2 FQNEAQ, per germline (reference sequence). V lost 1 base to trimming and J lost 8 bases, with 14 bases between them. This CDR3 region has 14 residues. This CDR3 reads CASSLEVRTAEAFF. The CDR3 nucleotides read TGTGCCAGCAGCTTAGAAGTACGGACAGCCGAAGCTTTCTTT.

In this sample, this clone turned up a few times. This chain joins TRBV9 and TRBJ1-2; a weak D match, TRBD1 (6 bases). Trimming removed 4 bases at V and 5 bases at J, with 12 bases between. The CDR3 extends over 13 amino acids. Germline CDR1 is SGDLS and CDR2 is YYNGEE. This chain's CDR3 is CASSTGSPYGYTF. The CDR3 region has the DNA TGTGCCAGCAGCACAGGGTCTCCGTATGGCTACACCTTC.

J is TRBJ2-1 and V is TRBV7-6; TRBD2 matches at 10 bases. Germline CDR1 and CDR2: SGHVS and FNYEAQ. The V gene end was trimmed by 5 bases and the J gene end by 0 bases; junction bases not matched to a gene: 4. This CDR3 region has 16 residues. The CDR3 here is CASSATSGNSYNEQFF. The CDR3 DNA follows: TGTGCCAGCAGCGCCACTAGCGGGAACTCCTACAATGAGCAGTTCTTC.

This clone was counted between two and nine times. The rearrangement links TRBV29-1 to TRBJ1-1; a weak D match, TRBD1 (5 bases). Germline assignment: CDR1 SQVTM and CDR2 ANQGSEA. Trimming removed 1 base from V and 3 bases from J, with 12 bases in between. CDR3 length: 14 residues. In nucleotides, the CDR3 is TGCAGCGTTGAAGCCTTGCGGGGGGACACTGAAGCTTTCTTT. Protein product: CSVEALRGDTEAFF.

This clone was counted a single time. The chain couples TRBV4-1 to TRBJ2-3; 8 bases map to TRBD2. The CDR3 consists of 16 residues. The V segment lost 2 bases and the J segment 2 bases; nucleotides outside the gene matches: 6. In germline, CDR1 is MGHRA, CDR2 YSYEKL. This CDR3 reads CASSQSGGGYTDTQYF. The CDR3 DNA is TGCGCCAGCAGCCAATCCGGGGGGGGGTACACAGATACGCAGTATTTT.

The chain couples TRBV30 to TRBJ2-6, with a possible D match to TRBD1 (5 bases). The germline CDR1 and CDR2 sequences are GTSNPN and SVGIG (reference sequence). Deletions cut 3 bases from V and 2 bases from J, with 5 bases between. The CDR3 has 13 amino acids. The CDR3 loop reads CAWRTAGANVLTF. The CDR3 coding sequence is TGTGCCTGGAGGACAGCTGGGGCCAACGTCCTGACTTTC.

The V gene is TRBV5-1, the J gene TRBJ2-1, with D uncertain. This CDR3 spans 15 amino acids. Germline CDR1 is SGHRS and CDR2 is YFSETQ. V lost 0 bases to trimming and J lost 3 bases, with 10 bases between them. This chain's CDR3 is CASSLGSSYYNEQFF. The DNA for the CDR3 is TGCGCCAGCAGCTTGGGTTCGTCTTACTACAATGAGCAGTTCTTC.

The chain has TRBV7-3 and TRBJ2-2; D could derive from TRBD1 or TRBD2 (5 bases each). This CDR3 has 16 amino acids. The V gene lost 5 bases and the J gene lost 1 base, with 14 bases spanning the gap. Germline-derived CDR1 and CDR2 are SGHTA and FQGTGA. CDR3 in amino acids: CASSPMGPMNTGELFF. In nucleotides, the CDR3 is TGTGCCAGCAGCCCCATGGGACCGATGAACACCGGGGAGCTGTTTTTT.

This clone came up many times. The chain recombines TRBV4-1 with TRBJ1-1; possibly TRBD1 for D (6 bases). The CDR3 sequence is 14 residues long. Germline CDR1 and CDR2: MGHRA and YSYEKL. Trimming took 4 bases from V and 5 from J, leaving 14 bases between them. The CDR3 region has the DNA TGCGCCAGCAGCCCAAAAGAGGGGGGGACTGAAGCTTTCTTT. Translated, it gives CASSPKEGGTEAFF.

The chain has TRBV19 and TRBJ2-7; tentative D call: TRBD1 (7 bases). The V and J ends lost 0 bases and 3 bases respectively, with 21 bases between them. CDR1 and CDR2 from the germline V gene are LNHDA and SQIVND (reference sequence). The CDR3 has 18 residues. The CDR3 loop reads CASSIDGGTVGALYEQYF. The CDR3 region has the DNA TGTGCCAGTAGTATAGATGGGGGGACAGTTGGCGCCCTCTACGAGCAGTACTTC.

The CDR3 loop reads CASGLERQGGAFF. DNA of the CDR3: TGTGCTAGTGGTTTGGAGCGCCAGGGTGGGGCTTTCTTT. The chain couples TRBV12-5 to TRBJ1-1; tentative D call: TRBD1 (5 bases). Germline V CDR1 and CDR2: LGHNT, FRNRAP. The germline V and J ends were trimmed by 1 base and 11 bases, with 14 bases remaining between them. The CDR3 is 13 residues long.

A single count supports this clone. The rearrangement uses TRBV5-1 and TRBJ1-4; 8 bases map to TRBD1. Germline loops: CDR1 SGHRS, CDR2 YFSETQ. J was trimmed by 7 bases and V by 0 bases; bases with no gene match: 2. The CDR3 spans 14 residues. This CDR3 is CASSLGQGREKLFF. The CDR3, as DNA: TGCGCCAGCAGCTTGGGACAGGGGCGTGAAAAACTGTTTTTT. The full variable domain, with the rest looked up from reference TRBV5-1 and TRBJ1-4, is KAGVTQTPRYLIKTRGQQVTLSCSPISGHRSVSWYQQTPGQGLQFLFEYFSETQRNKGNFPGRFSGRQFSNSRSEMNVSTLELGDSALYLCASSLGQGREKLFFGSGTQLSVL.

The V and J genes are TRBV7-9 and TRBJ2-2, with 7 positions matching TRBD1. The CDR3 contains 17 residues. Trimming cost V 5 bases and J 2 bases; bases outside gene matches: 11. CDR1 is SEHNR, CDR2 FQNEAQ, per germline (reference sequence). The CDR3 nucleotides read TGTGCCAGCAGCGCCAAAGACAGGGAAACCAACACCGGGGAGCTGTTTTTT. This sequence encodes CASSAKDRETNTGELFF.

The chain carries TRBV6-1 and TRBJ1-2; D remains ambiguous. The CDR3 has 16 amino acids. CDR1 is MNHNS, CDR2 SASEGT, per germline. Trimming removed 2 bases from V and 0 bases from J, with 13 bases in between. The CDR3 DNA sequence: TGTGCCAGCAGTGAAAAGGGTCTCGGGGCTAACTATGGCTACACCTTC. Amino acid sequence: CASSEKGLGANYGYTF.

J is TRBJ2-7 and V is TRBV9, with D possibly matching TRBD1 (6 bases). Germline CDR1 and CDR2: SGDLS and YYNGEE. Trimming shortened V by 0 bases and J by 3 bases, and 13 bases separated the two germline ends. CDR3 size: 15 residues. The CDR3 sequence: CASSVAGTLNYEQYF. The DNA of the CDR3 is TGTGCCAGCAGCGTAGCCGGGACACTAAACTACGAGCAGTACTTC.